A selection of T cell receptor beta chains follows, all from one sample in a study of response to subunit inactivated influenza vaccine. TCRdb re-analysed the RT-PCR reads in MiXCR, keeping a single row per CDR3 protein. The sample consists of some 800,000 distinct CDR3 sequences, 21% of them appearing once. The source material was PBMCs from blood, sampled about 5 days after vaccination. The receptors were sampled from a man aged 45 to 65 who received an inactivated influenza vaccine. The CDR3 runs from the conserved cysteine through the conserved F or W. D genes are given only for firm matches. Some rows have no size entry. The others give once, few or many, or a class for an expanded clone.

TRBV29-1	TRBJ2-5	few	.	13	TGCAGCGTTGACGCAGACTCGAGGGAGACCCAGTACTTC	CSVDADSRETQYF
TRBV28	TRBJ2-4	.	TRBD2	15	TGTGCCAGCAGTTTACCTAGCGGGAGCAAAAACATTCAGTACTTC	CASSLPSGSKNIQYF
TRBV7-2	TRBJ2-7	.	.	14	TGTGCCAGCAGCTTAGCGGTTGGACTCTACGAGCAGTACTTC	CASSLAVGLYEQYF
TRBV12-3/TRBV12-4	TRBJ1-1	.	.	15	TGTGCCAGCAGTTTGGTATGGGGGCAGGGTACTGAAGCTTTCTTT	CASSLVWGQGTEAFF
TRBV7-9	TRBJ1-1	many	.	14	TGTGCCAGCAGCTTAGAGGGCTTGAACACTGAAGCTTTCTTT	CASSLEGLNTEAFF
TRBV24-1	TRBJ2-2	few	.	15	TGTGCCACCAGTGATTCTACAAAGAAGTTCGGGGAGCTGTTTTTT	CATSDSTKKFGELFF
TRBV9	TRBJ2-1	few	.	19	TGTGCCAGCAGCGGGACAGGGGCGGAAATTCGGGAGGGCCTTAATGAGCAGTTCTTC	CASSGTGAEIREGLNEQFF
TRBV5-6	TRBJ1-5	.	.	13	TGTGCCAGCAGCTTGTATGAGGTTCAGCCCCAGCATTTT	CASSLYEVQPQHF
TRBV15	TRBJ2-1	.	.	15	TGTGCCACCAGCGAAGACAGAGACGAGTACAATGAGCAGTTCTTC	CATSEDRDEYNEQFF
TRBV7-9	TRBJ2-7	.	TRBD1	15	TGTGCCAGCAGCTCGACAGGGGCTACCTTCTACGAGCAGTACTTC	CASSSTGATFYEQYF
TRBV7-8	TRBJ2-7	.	.	16	TGTGCCAGCAGCTTAATCGGGGGACCAAGCTCCTACGAGCAGTACTTC	CASSLIGGPSSYEQYF
TRBV12-3/TRBV12-4	TRBJ1-2	few	TRBD1	15	TGTGCCAGCAGTTTAACAAGGACAGGGCGGGAAGGCTACACCTTC	CASSLTRTGREGYTF
TRBV28	TRBJ2-5	.	TRBD1	14	TGTGCCAGCTCCACCAGGGACAGGGCTAAGACCCAGTACTTC	CASSTRDRAKTQYF
TRBV11-2	TRBJ2-2	.	TRBD2	16	TGTGCCAGCAGCCAAACTAGCGGTTCGAACACCGGGGAGCTGTTTTTT	CASSQTSGSNTGELFF
TRBV12-3/TRBV12-4	TRBJ1-4	few	.	16	TGTGCCAGCAGTTTAGCCGTTTGGGGTACTAATGAAAAACTGTTTTTT	CASSLAVWGTNEKLFF
TRBV5-1	TRBJ2-6	few	TRBD1	18	TGCGCCAGCAGCTTTACGGACAGGGCGGGGAGTGGGGCCAACGTCCTGACTTTC	CASSFTDRAGSGANVLTF
TRBV7-9	TRBJ1-1	.	TRBD1	15	TGTGCCAGCAGCACAACAGGGGGCCAGAACACTGAAGCTTTCTTT	CASSTTGGQNTEAFF
TRBV20-1	TRBJ1-6	.	TRBD1	17	TGCAGTGCTAGACTTGACAGGGAAGCTCCTGATAATTCACCCCTCCACTTT	CSARLDREAPDNSPLHF
TRBV28	TRBJ2-3	.	TRBD2	17	TGTGCCAGCAGTTTATGGGCTAGCGGGGGAGGAGCAGATACGCAGTATTTT	CASSLWASGGGADTQYF
TRBV20-1	TRBJ2-3	.	TRBD2	18	TGCAGTGCTAGAGGTTGGCTAGCGGGAGGGCGCGGCACAGATACGCAGTATTTT	CSARGWLAGGRGTDTQYF
TRBV7-9	TRBJ2-7	few	.	13	TGTGCCAGCAGCTATACGACCACCTACGAGCAGTACTTC	CASSYTTTYEQYF
TRBV20-1	TRBJ1-6	few	.	14	TGCAGTGCTAGAGGGGATTTGTATAATTCACCCCTCCACTTT	CSARGDLYNSPLHF
TRBV4-1	TRBJ2-7	.	TRBD2	17	TGCGCCAGCAGCCAAGAATCTAGCGGGGCGTCCTGGAGCGAGCAGTACTTC	CASSQESSGASWSEQYF
TRBV5-1	TRBJ1-1	many	.	13	TGTGCCAGCAGCTTAGAGAGGAACACTGAAGCTTTCTTT	CASSLERNTEAFF
TRBV25-1	TRBJ2-5	few	TRBD1	18	TGTGCCAGCAGTGCGCGCAGGGGACAGGGAATGAACCAAGAGACCCAGTACTTC	CASSARRGQGMNQETQYF